The rows below give T cell receptor beta chains drawn from one sample of a study of STAT5B mutations in CD4+ large granular lymphocyte leukemia. Some clones are missing from TCRdb's copy, which holds only in-frame ones; the method was immunoSEQ multiplex PCR. The table has about 30,000 clones, around four fifths seen once. The material sequenced was CD4+ T cells from blood buffy coats. All receptors come from a human donor in good health. Both conserved end residues are part of each CDR3. Each record gives: V gene, D gene, J gene, clone size, CDR3 protein, CDR3 DNA. D genes are given only for firm matches. The size entry is marked missing in some rows and otherwise reads once, few, many or a size class.

v_call: TRBV9
d_call: .
j_call: TRBJ1-3
clone_size: .
cdr3_aa: CASSLRQTGNTIYF
cdr3_nt: TGTGCCAGCAGCCTCAGACAGACCGGAAACACCATATATTTT

v_call: TRBV7-8
d_call: .
j_call: TRBJ1-5
clone_size: .
cdr3_aa: CASSDDRRYQPQHF
cdr3_nt: TGTGCCAGCAGCGATGACAGGCGATATCAGCCCCAGCATTTT

v_call: TRBV5-1
d_call: TRBD1
j_call: TRBJ1-1
clone_size: .
cdr3_aa: CASSSGTANTEAFF
cdr3_nt: TGCGCCAGCAGCTCGGGGACAGCAAACACTGAAGCTTTCTTT

v_call: TRBV14
d_call: .
j_call: TRBJ2-5
clone_size: .
cdr3_aa: CASKRTGNQETQYF
cdr3_nt: TGTGCCAGCAAAAGAACAGGGAACCAAGAGACCCAGTACTTC

v_call: TRBV6-1
d_call: .
j_call: TRBJ2-2
clone_size: .
cdr3_aa: CASRVVGLNTGELFF
cdr3_nt: TGTGCCAGCAGGGTCGTAGGGCTGAACACCGGGGAGCTGTTTTTT

v_call: TRBV5-1
d_call: .
j_call: TRBJ1-2
clone_size: .
cdr3_aa: CASSRNREYGYTF
cdr3_nt: TGCGCCAGCAGTAGAAACAGGGAGTATGGCTACACCTTC

v_call: TRBV30
d_call: TRBD2
j_call: TRBJ2-5
clone_size: .
cdr3_aa: CAWSPGLVQETQYF
cdr3_nt: TGTGCCTGGAGTCCAGGACTAGTCCAAGAGACCCAGTACTTC

v_call: TRBV7-2
d_call: .
j_call: TRBJ1-2
clone_size: .
cdr3_aa: CASSLGQDTNYGYTF
cdr3_nt: TGTGCCAGCAGCTTAGGACAGGATACTAACTATGGCTACACCTTC

v_call: TRBV30
d_call: TRBD1
j_call: TRBJ2-7
clone_size: .
cdr3_aa: CAWTKTGTAAYEQYF
cdr3_nt: TGTGCCTGGACCAAAACCGGGACAGCGGCGTACGAGCAGTACTTC

v_call: TRBV7-2
d_call: .
j_call: TRBJ2-1
clone_size: .
cdr3_aa: CASSPPGLPYNEQFF
cdr3_nt: TGTGCCAGCAGCCCACCGGGACTGCCTTATAATGAGCAGTTCTTC

v_call: TRBV11-2
d_call: .
j_call: TRBJ2-4
clone_size: .
cdr3_aa: CASSPGGVIAKNIQYF
cdr3_nt: TGTGCCAGCAGTCCAGGGGGGGTTATAGCCAAAAACATTCAGTACTTC

v_call: TRBV6-5
d_call: .
j_call: TRBJ2-1
clone_size: .
cdr3_aa: CASSYSRAAPEQFF
cdr3_nt: TGTGCCAGCAGTTACTCGAGAGCAGCCCCGGAGCAGTTCTTC

v_call: TRBV13
d_call: TRBD2
j_call: TRBJ2-7
clone_size: .
cdr3_aa: CASSFLAGGQSSYEQYF
cdr3_nt: TGTGCCAGCAGCTTTCTAGCGGGGGGCCAAAGCTCCTACGAGCAGTACTTC

v_call: TRBV7-9
d_call: .
j_call: TRBJ1-2
clone_size: .
cdr3_aa: CASSLLPLNYGYTF
cdr3_nt: TGTGCCAGCAGCTTACTTCCCCTTAACTATGGCTACACCTTC

v_call: TRBV13
d_call: .
j_call: TRBJ2-7
clone_size: .
cdr3_aa: CATQLSETYEQYF
cdr3_nt: TGTGCCACTCAGCTTTCAGAAACCTACGAGCAGTACTTC

v_call: TRBV19
d_call: .
j_call: TRBJ1-2
clone_size: .
cdr3_aa: CASTNEGVDYGYTF
cdr3_nt: TGTGCCAGTACCAACGAGGGGGTCGACTATGGCTACACCTTC

v_call: TRBV18
d_call: TRBD2
j_call: TRBJ2-1
clone_size: .
cdr3_aa: CASSRTSGSEQFF
cdr3_nt: TGTGCCAGCTCGCGGACTAGCGGGAGTGAGCAGTTCTTC

v_call: TRBV2
d_call: .
j_call: TRBJ2-7
clone_size: .
cdr3_aa: CASSIGPTYEQYF
cdr3_nt: TGTGCCAGCAGTATCGGGCCGACCTACGAGCAGTACTTC

v_call: TRBV14
d_call: .
j_call: TRBJ1-2
clone_size: few
cdr3_aa: CASSRPFYGYTF
cdr3_nt: TGTGCCAGCAGCCGGCCCTTCTATGGCTACACCTTC

v_call: TRBV27
d_call: .
j_call: TRBJ2-3
clone_size: .
cdr3_aa: CASSRLDGGRTDTQYF
cdr3_nt: TGTGCCAGCAGCCGCCTTGATGGGGGCCGCACAGATACGCAGTATTTT

v_call: TRBV19
d_call: .
j_call: TRBJ1-5
clone_size: .
cdr3_aa: CATQGGNQPQHF
cdr3_nt: TGTGCCACCCAAGGGGGCAATCAGCCCCAGCATTTT

v_call: TRBV9
d_call: TRBD2
j_call: TRBJ2-3
clone_size: .
cdr3_aa: CASSALPAGGDTQYF
cdr3_nt: TGTGCCAGCAGCGCCCTCCCAGCGGGGGGAGATACGCAGTATTTT

v_call: TRBV15
d_call: .
j_call: TRBJ1-2
clone_size: .
cdr3_aa: CATRGGSGYGYTF
cdr3_nt: TGTGCCACCAGGGGGGGGTCGGGCTATGGCTACACCTTC

v_call: TRBV5-4
d_call: TRBD1
j_call: TRBJ1-2
clone_size: .
cdr3_aa: CASSTIGQDYGYTF
cdr3_nt: TGTGCCAGCAGCACAATAGGACAGGACTATGGCTACACCTTC

v_call: TRBV7-8
d_call: .
j_call: TRBJ1-1
clone_size: .
cdr3_aa: CASSLVGFVNTEAFF
cdr3_nt: TGTGCCAGCAGCTTAGTAGGGTTTGTGAACACTGAAGCTTTCTTT

v_call: TRBV5-1
d_call: TRBD2
j_call: TRBJ2-1
clone_size: .
cdr3_aa: CASSWGGGEYNEQFF
cdr3_nt: TGCGCCAGCAGCTGGGGCGGGGGGGAATACAATGAGCAGTTCTTC

v_call: TRBV5-1
d_call: TRBD1
j_call: TRBJ2-2
clone_size: .
cdr3_aa: CASSLGGGTGELFF
cdr3_nt: TGCGCCAGCAGCTTAGGGGGCGGCACCGGGGAGCTGTTTTTT

v_call: TRBV27
d_call: TRBD1
j_call: TRBJ2-7
clone_size: few
cdr3_aa: CATFSGTGTYEQYF
cdr3_nt: TGTGCCACCTTTTCCGGGACAGGAACCTACGAGCAGTACTTC

v_call: TRBV30
d_call: .
j_call: TRBJ1-5
clone_size: .
cdr3_aa: CAWSQKGQPQHF
cdr3_nt: TGTGCCTGGAGTCAGAAGGGCCAGCCCCAGCATTTT

v_call: TRBV10-3
d_call: .
j_call: TRBJ2-7
clone_size: once
cdr3_aa: CAISGTELGEQYF
cdr3_nt: TGTGCCATCAGTGGGACAGAGTTGGGGGAGCAGTACTTC

v_call: TRBV14
d_call: .
j_call: TRBJ2-1
clone_size: once
cdr3_aa: CASSPGHVEQFF
cdr3_nt: TGTGCCAGCAGCCCAGGACATGTTGAGCAGTTCTTC

v_call: TRBV27
d_call: .
j_call: TRBJ2-1
clone_size: .
cdr3_aa: CASSYSGMGTNEQFF
cdr3_nt: TGTGCCAGCAGTTATTCGGGAATGGGGACCAATGAGCAGTTCTTC

v_call: TRBV19
d_call: .
j_call: TRBJ2-3
clone_size: .
cdr3_aa: CASSSGRGRGADTQYF
cdr3_nt: TGTGCCAGTAGTTCCGGACGGGGACGCGGCGCAGATACGCAGTATTTT

v_call: TRBV21-1
d_call: .
j_call: TRBJ1-1
clone_size: .
cdr3_aa: CASSKADRRMTEAFF
cdr3_nt: TGTGCCAGCAGCAAAGCAGACAGGCGGATGACTGAAGCTTTCTTT

v_call: TRBV10-2
d_call: TRBD1
j_call: TRBJ1-2
clone_size: .
cdr3_aa: CASRDPGQNYGYTF
cdr3_nt: TGCGCCAGCAGAGACCCGGGACAGAACTATGGCTACACCTTC

v_call: TRBV19
d_call: .
j_call: TRBJ1-1
clone_size: .
cdr3_aa: CASSVGLDTEAFF
cdr3_nt: TGTGCCTCGAGTGTGGGGCTGGACACTGAAGCTTTCTTT

v_call: TRBV7-8
d_call: .
j_call: TRBJ2-7
clone_size: .
cdr3_aa: CASSLVTNEQYF
cdr3_nt: TGTGCCAGCAGCTTGGTTACAAACGAGCAGTACTTC

v_call: TRBV5-1
d_call: .
j_call: TRBJ2-3
clone_size: .
cdr3_aa: CASSLGPRPDTQYF
cdr3_nt: TGCGCCAGCAGCTTGGGGCCCCGTCCGGATACGCAGTATTTT

v_call: TRBV10-3
d_call: .
j_call: TRBJ1-5
clone_size: once
cdr3_aa: CAISEYLSNQPQHF
cdr3_nt: TGTGCCATCAGTGAGTACCTTAGCAATCAGCCCCAGCATTTT

v_call: TRBV10-3
d_call: TRBD1
j_call: TRBJ1-4
clone_size: .
cdr3_aa: CATHRGPNEKLFF
cdr3_nt: TGTGCCACACACAGGGGGCCGAATGAAAAACTGTTTTTT

v_call: TRBV5-5
d_call: .
j_call: TRBJ1-1
clone_size: .
cdr3_aa: CASSLGGGNTEAFF
cdr3_nt: TGTGCCAGCAGCTTGGGGGGAGGGAACACTGAAGCTTTCTTT

v_call: TRBV13
d_call: .
j_call: TRBJ1-4
clone_size: once
cdr3_aa: CASSLGPMGEKLFF
cdr3_nt: TGTGCCAGCAGCTTAGGCCCGATGGGTGAAAAACTGTTTTTT

v_call: TRBV7-9
d_call: .
j_call: TRBJ2-5
clone_size: .
cdr3_aa: CASNQYSGGGGETQYF
cdr3_nt: TGTGCCAGCAACCAATATTCGGGCGGAGGGGGAGAGACCCAGTACTTC

v_call: TRBV7-8
d_call: TRBD2
j_call: TRBJ2-3
clone_size: few
cdr3_aa: CASSQREGTDTQYF
cdr3_nt: TGTGCCAGCAGCCAGCGGGAGGGCACAGATACGCAGTATTTT

v_call: TRBV23-1
d_call: .
j_call: TRBJ1-1
clone_size: once
cdr3_aa: CASSLNTEAFF
cdr3_nt: TGCGCCAGCTCCTTGAACACTGAAGCTTTCTTT

v_call: TRBV7-8
d_call: TRBD1
j_call: TRBJ2-7
clone_size: .
cdr3_aa: CASSLVGQGSYEQYF
cdr3_nt: TGTGCCAGCAGCTTAGTTGGACAGGGCTCCTACGAGCAGTACTTC

v_call: TRBV5-6
d_call: TRBD2
j_call: TRBJ2-1
clone_size: .
cdr3_aa: CASSLAGGAGNEQFF
cdr3_nt: TGTGCCAGCAGCTTGGCCGGGGGGGCAGGCAATGAGCAGTTCTTC

v_call: TRBV30
d_call: TRBD1
j_call: TRBJ2-2
clone_size: .
cdr3_aa: CAWSLRDRDDGELFF
cdr3_nt: TGTGCCTGGAGTCTCCGGGACAGGGATGACGGGGAGCTGTTTTTT

v_call: TRBV2
d_call: .
j_call: TRBJ1-5
clone_size: .
cdr3_aa: CASSAEWKDNQPQHF
cdr3_nt: TGTGCCAGCAGTGCTGAGTGGAAGGACAATCAGCCCCAGCATTTT